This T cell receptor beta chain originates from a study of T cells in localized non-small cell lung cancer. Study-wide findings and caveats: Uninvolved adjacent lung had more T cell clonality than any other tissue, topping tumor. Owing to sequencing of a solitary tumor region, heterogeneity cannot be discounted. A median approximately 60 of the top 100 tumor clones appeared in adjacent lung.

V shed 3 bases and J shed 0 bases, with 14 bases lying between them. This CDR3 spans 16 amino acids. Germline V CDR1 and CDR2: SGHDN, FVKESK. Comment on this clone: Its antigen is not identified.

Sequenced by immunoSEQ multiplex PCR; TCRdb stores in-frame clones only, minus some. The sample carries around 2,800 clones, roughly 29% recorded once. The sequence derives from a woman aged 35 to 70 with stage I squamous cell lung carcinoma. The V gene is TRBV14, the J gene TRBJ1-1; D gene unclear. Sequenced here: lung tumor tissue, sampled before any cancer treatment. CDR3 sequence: CASSQGWVSMNTEAFF. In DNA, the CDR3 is TGTGCCAGCAGCCAGGGATGGGTCAGCATGAACACTGAAGCTTTCTTT.